Sequencing of this TCR beta chain was carried out in a study of molecular identifiers for immune sequencing clone quantification. Overall study findings and caveats: Under 1% of molecules in naive cells, but over 99% of effector molecules, belonged to clones above 20 RNA copies.

Germline V CDR1 and CDR2: SQVTM, ANQGSEA. Trimming pared 4 bases from V and 1 base from J, leaving 17 bases between. The CDR3 length is 15 residues. TCRdb analysed the PCR reads with MiXCR anew, one entry per CDR3 protein. Seen here are about 640,000 distinct CDR3 sequences, 20% observed once, and the top ten hold roughly 0.9%. Input for naive CD8 libraries was about 17,000 to 1,100,000 sorted cells; the RNA fraction used was 10%, 30% or 50%. Naive CD8 T cells, phenotype CD8+CD4-CCR7+CD45RA+, were sorted. This clonotype has a count of ten or more. Its cognate antigen is unknown. The receptor comes from a human donor in good health. Some libraries in this study had Jurkat cell RNA spiked in. The sample taken for sequencing was naive CD8+ T cells from blood, with Jurkat cell RNA spiked in. Indicated subset: FACS-sorted CD8+CD4-CCR7+CD45RA+ naive T cells. The V gene is TRBV29-1, the J gene TRBJ2-7; weak D call: TRBD2 (5 bases). CDR3 in amino acids: CSVGGSQSHSYEQYF. In DNA form, the CDR3 reads TGCAGCGTTGGCGGGTCGCAGTCCCATTCCTACGAGCAGTACTTC.